These T cell receptor beta chains were read from a single sample in a study of OX40 agonist ivuxolimab in advanced cancers. Measured with immunoSEQ multiplex PCR; TCRdb has only the in-frame clones, and not every one. The sample yields roughly 15,000 clones, just under 80% seen once. Specimen: CD4+ or CD8+ T cells sorted from blood, collected in a trial of the OX40 agonist ivuxolimab. The receptor source for this set is an adult with an advanced solid tumor such as melanoma, head and neck, liver or kidney cancer. Each CDR3 is given with its conserved first and last residue. The order of the fields is D gene, V gene, clone size, J gene, CDR3 DNA, CDR3 protein. The D gene is left open where the match is weak. Clone size appears in some rows only: once, few, many, or a class for an expanded clone.

d_gene: TRBD1
v_gene: TRBV5-8
abundance: .
j_gene: TRBJ2-7
CDR3nt: TGTGCCAGCAGCTCACCGGGACAGGAGGCGAGGTACGAGCAGTACTTC
CDR3aa: CASSSPGQEARYEQYF

d_gene: .
v_gene: TRBV29-1
abundance: .
j_gene: TRBJ2-2
CDR3nt: TGCAGCGCCTTTTTATCTGTCACCGGGGAGCTGTTTTTT
CDR3aa: CSAFLSVTGELFF

d_gene: .
v_gene: TRBV5-5
abundance: .
j_gene: TRBJ2-7
CDR3nt: TGTGCCAGCAGCTTGGCCGGGCAGGGCCACTACGAGCAGTACTTC
CDR3aa: CASSLAGQGHYEQYF

d_gene: .
v_gene: TRBV29-1
abundance: .
j_gene: TRBJ2-7
CDR3nt: TGCAGCGTTTCTCCAGGGGACTACGAGCAGTACTTC
CDR3aa: CSVSPGDYEQYF

d_gene: TRBD2
v_gene: TRBV2
abundance: .
j_gene: TRBJ2-1
CDR3nt: TGTGCCACCTTACTAGCGGGATATGACAATGAGCAGTTCTTC
CDR3aa: CATLLAGYDNEQFF

d_gene: TRBD1
v_gene: TRBV7-9
abundance: .
j_gene: TRBJ2-2
CDR3nt: TGTGCCTCTTGGACAGGGGGTACCGGGGAGCTGTTTTTT
CDR3aa: CASWTGGTGELFF

d_gene: TRBD1
v_gene: TRBV28
abundance: .
j_gene: TRBJ2-7
CDR3nt: TGTGCCAGCAGCCCAACAGGGGGCGACGAGCAGTACTTC
CDR3aa: CASSPTGGDEQYF

d_gene: .
v_gene: TRBV27
abundance: .
j_gene: TRBJ1-1
CDR3nt: TGTGCCAGCAGTCCTTCGGGCAGGGTAGGCGCTGAAGCTTTCTTT
CDR3aa: CASSPSGRVGAEAFF

d_gene: .
v_gene: TRBV5-1
abundance: .
j_gene: TRBJ1-3
CDR3nt: TGTGCCAGCAGCCGGACGGAGCATCGAAACACCATATATTTT
CDR3aa: CASSRTEHRNTIYF

d_gene: .
v_gene: TRBV4-1
abundance: .
j_gene: TRBJ2-1
CDR3nt: TGCGCCAGCAGCCAAGAAAGCGGCGGGCTGTGGGACAATGAGCAGTTCTTC
CDR3aa: CASSQESGGLWDNEQFF

d_gene: .
v_gene: TRBV27
abundance: .
j_gene: TRBJ1-1
CDR3nt: TGTGCCAGCCATCTGACAGCGAACACTGAAGCTTTCTTT
CDR3aa: CASHLTANTEAFF

d_gene: TRBD1
v_gene: TRBV7-9
abundance: .
j_gene: TRBJ2-3
CDR3nt: TGTGCCAGCAGGGGACAGGGGGCCAACACAGATACGCAGTATTTT
CDR3aa: CASRGQGANTDTQYF

d_gene: .
v_gene: TRBV16
abundance: once
j_gene: TRBJ1-2
CDR3nt: TGTGCCAGCAGCCAATATACAGGCTACTATGGCTACACCTTC
CDR3aa: CASSQYTGYYGYTF

d_gene: TRBD2
v_gene: TRBV5-1
abundance: .
j_gene: TRBJ2-5
CDR3nt: TGCGCCAGCAGCTTGGTAGCGGGGATGGCGGAGACCCAGTACTTC
CDR3aa: CASSLVAGMAETQYF

d_gene: .
v_gene: TRBV7-8
abundance: few
j_gene: TRBJ2-7
CDR3nt: TGTGCCAGCAGCTTAGGAAGCGGTTGGGCCTACGAGCAGTACTTC
CDR3aa: CASSLGSGWAYEQYF

d_gene: .
v_gene: TRBV30
abundance: .
j_gene: TRBJ2-7
CDR3nt: TGTGCCTGGAGTGAGATGCCGGGGTACGAGCAGTACTTC
CDR3aa: CAWSEMPGYEQYF

d_gene: .
v_gene: TRBV27
abundance: .
j_gene: TRBJ2-3
CDR3nt: TGTGCCAGCAGGGGCAGGTCCACAGATACGCAGTATTTT
CDR3aa: CASRGRSTDTQYF

d_gene: .
v_gene: TRBV5-1
abundance: medium-sized
j_gene: TRBJ2-5
CDR3nt: TGCGCCAGCAGCTTGGAAGTGCCGTACCAAGAGACCCAGTACTTC
CDR3aa: CASSLEVPYQETQYF

d_gene: .
v_gene: TRBV9
abundance: .
j_gene: TRBJ2-3
CDR3nt: TGTGCCAGCAGCGTAGACCCGCTATCGGGAGATACGCAGTATTTT
CDR3aa: CASSVDPLSGDTQYF

d_gene: TRBD1
v_gene: TRBV28
abundance: .
j_gene: TRBJ2-2
CDR3nt: TGTGCCAGCAGCCCGACCGCACAGGGGGCGCGATCAACCGGGGAGCTGTTTTTT
CDR3aa: CASSPTAQGARSTGELFF

d_gene: TRBD2
v_gene: TRBV27
abundance: .
j_gene: TRBJ2-3
CDR3nt: TGTGCCAGCAGTTTAAGCGGGAGGGCCGCAGATACGCAGTATTTT
CDR3aa: CASSLSGRAADTQYF

d_gene: TRBD1
v_gene: TRBV5-4
abundance: .
j_gene: TRBJ1-5
CDR3nt: TGTGCCAGCAGCGGGGGACGACAGGGGGATCAGCCCCAGCATTTT
CDR3aa: CASSGGRQGDQPQHF

d_gene: .
v_gene: TRBV9
abundance: .
j_gene: TRBJ1-6
CDR3nt: TGTGCCAGCAGCCCGTTGAGGATTTCCTCCTATAATTCACCCCTCCACTTT
CDR3aa: CASSPLRISSYNSPLHF

d_gene: .
v_gene: TRBV7-9
abundance: .
j_gene: TRBJ2-1
CDR3nt: TGTGCCAGCAGCTTAGAGGCTGGTTACAGGGCCTCCTACAATGAGCAGTTCTTC
CDR3aa: CASSLEAGYRASYNEQFF

d_gene: .
v_gene: TRBV9
abundance: .
j_gene: TRBJ1-5
CDR3nt: TGTGCCAGCAGCGTAGGGGACAATCAGCCCCAGCATTTT
CDR3aa: CASSVGDNQPQHF

d_gene: .
v_gene: TRBV10-3
abundance: .
j_gene: TRBJ2-3
CDR3nt: TGTGCCATCAGTGAGTCGGGGTATACCCCCTTCACAGATACGCAGTATTTT
CDR3aa: CAISESGYTPFTDTQYF

d_gene: TRBD2
v_gene: TRBV15
abundance: .
j_gene: TRBJ2-1
CDR3nt: TGTGCCACCAGCAGAGGTGGTAGCGGGGGACTCAATGAGCAGTTCTTC
CDR3aa: CATSRGGSGGLNEQFF

d_gene: .
v_gene: TRBV4-1
abundance: few
j_gene: TRBJ1-5
CDR3nt: TGCGCCAGCAGCCTAAGGGGGTCGAAACAGCCCCAGCATTTT
CDR3aa: CASSLRGSKQPQHF

d_gene: .
v_gene: TRBV6-6
abundance: once
j_gene: TRBJ1-5
CDR3nt: TGTGCCAGCAGTTGGCTCACAGGAACCAATCAGCCCCAGCATTTT
CDR3aa: CASSWLTGTNQPQHF

d_gene: TRBD1
v_gene: TRBV10-2
abundance: .
j_gene: TRBJ2-3
CDR3nt: TGCGCCAGCAGAGTGACAGGGGTCACAGATACGCAGTATTTT
CDR3aa: CASRVTGVTDTQYF

d_gene: .
v_gene: TRBV9
abundance: .
j_gene: TRBJ2-7
CDR3nt: TGTGCCAGCAGCTCAGGACTTGCCTACGAGCAGTACTTC
CDR3aa: CASSSGLAYEQYF

d_gene: .
v_gene: TRBV28
abundance: .
j_gene: TRBJ2-2
CDR3nt: TGTGCCAGCAGTCCCCGGGCCTCGAACACCGGGGAGCTGTTTTTT
CDR3aa: CASSPRASNTGELFF

d_gene: TRBD1
v_gene: TRBV30
abundance: .
j_gene: TRBJ1-2
CDR3nt: TGTGCCTGGAGGGACGACAGGGCGATGGTTGGCTACACCTTC
CDR3aa: CAWRDDRAMVGYTF

d_gene: TRBD2
v_gene: TRBV5-6
abundance: .
j_gene: TRBJ2-7
CDR3nt: TGTGCCAGCAGCTCTGAGCGGGAGGGCAGCGAGCAGTACTTC
CDR3aa: CASSSEREGSEQYF

d_gene: .
v_gene: TRBV6-1
abundance: .
j_gene: TRBJ2-5
CDR3nt: TGTGCCAGCAGTGAATTCAGGGAAGAGTACCAAGAGACCCAGTACTTC
CDR3aa: CASSEFREEYQETQYF

d_gene: .
v_gene: TRBV11-1
abundance: .
j_gene: TRBJ2-7
CDR3nt: TGTGCCAGCAGCTTAGCGGGGTCCTACGAGCAGTACTTC
CDR3aa: CASSLAGSYEQYF

d_gene: TRBD1
v_gene: TRBV6-4
abundance: few
j_gene: TRBJ2-3
CDR3nt: TGTGCCACCTCGACAGGGGGGGAATCGGATACGCAGTATTTT
CDR3aa: CATSTGGESDTQYF

d_gene: TRBD1
v_gene: TRBV27
abundance: once
j_gene: TRBJ2-7
CDR3nt: TGTGCCAGCAGTTTTGGAACAGGGGGCAGAAACGAGCAGTACTTC
CDR3aa: CASSFGTGGRNEQYF

d_gene: .
v_gene: TRBV28
abundance: few
j_gene: TRBJ1-1
CDR3nt: TGTGCCAGCAGTACGCTAGGACTTACTGAAGCTTTCTTT
CDR3aa: CASSTLGLTEAFF

d_gene: TRBD1
v_gene: TRBV19
abundance: .
j_gene: TRBJ2-7
CDR3nt: TGTGCCAGTAGTATGGGACAGTCCTACGAGCAGTACTTC
CDR3aa: CASSMGQSYEQYF

d_gene: .
v_gene: TRBV29-1
abundance: .
j_gene: TRBJ2-7
CDR3nt: TGCAGCGTCCAGGGGGGACGGAACTCCTACGAGCAGTACTTC
CDR3aa: CSVQGGRNSYEQYF

d_gene: TRBD1
v_gene: TRBV7-8
abundance: once
j_gene: TRBJ2-5
CDR3nt: TGTGCCAGCAGCCCGAGGACAGGGCCGAAGACCCAGTACTTC
CDR3aa: CASSPRTGPKTQYF

d_gene: TRBD1
v_gene: TRBV27
abundance: .
j_gene: TRBJ2-1
CDR3nt: TGTGCCAGCAGTGGATGGGACAGGGGGTCTGATGAGCAGTTCTTC
CDR3aa: CASSGWDRGSDEQFF

d_gene: .
v_gene: TRBV28
abundance: .
j_gene: TRBJ1-2
CDR3nt: TGTGCCAGCAGTTTCCAGGGACGGCGGGCCTATGGCTACACCTTC
CDR3aa: CASSFQGRRAYGYTF

d_gene: .
v_gene: TRBV7-9
abundance: .
j_gene: TRBJ2-1
CDR3nt: TGTGCCAGCAGCCCCAGAGAGAGTGAGCTATACAATGAGCAGTTCTTC
CDR3aa: CASSPRESELYNEQFF

d_gene: TRBD2
v_gene: TRBV30
abundance: .
j_gene: TRBJ2-2
CDR3nt: TGTGCCTGGAGTAAGGCGGGAGAAGATACCGGGGAGCTGTTTTTT
CDR3aa: CAWSKAGEDTGELFF

d_gene: TRBD1
v_gene: TRBV7-9
abundance: .
j_gene: TRBJ1-2
CDR3nt: TGTGCCAGCAGCTTAGAACAGGGGAACTATGGCTACACCTTC
CDR3aa: CASSLEQGNYGYTF

d_gene: .
v_gene: TRBV11-2
abundance: .
j_gene: TRBJ1-1
CDR3nt: TGTGCCAGCAGGCCAGTGGGAAGGGCCACTGAAGCTTTCTTT
CDR3aa: CASRPVGRATEAFF

d_gene: .
v_gene: TRBV27
abundance: once
j_gene: TRBJ2-3
CDR3nt: TGTGCCAGCAGCTCCCTCGGGGTTTCTAGCACAGATACGCAGTATTTT
CDR3aa: CASSSLGVSSTDTQYF

d_gene: .
v_gene: TRBV7-2
abundance: .
j_gene: TRBJ2-7
CDR3nt: TGTGCCAGCAGCCTTTGGGGGCCCCTCTCCTACGAGCAGTACTTC
CDR3aa: CASSLWGPLSYEQYF

d_gene: TRBD1
v_gene: TRBV6-6
abundance: .
j_gene: TRBJ2-5
CDR3nt: TGTGCCAGCATCGAACAGGGGGCCTTGGAGACCCAGTACTTC
CDR3aa: CASIEQGALETQYF